Shown below are 2 T cell receptor beta chains from a single sample sequenced in a study of blood T cells in healthy people across ages. Combining a sample-barcoded 5' primer with a J-beta primer mix, a second PCR ran for roughly 6 to 12 cycles. TCRdb passed the 5' RACE reads through MiXCR, listing each CDR3 protein once. The sample has about 730,000 distinct CDR3 sequences, roughly two fifths seen once. Specimen: blood. These receptors all stem from an older woman in good health.

This clonotype appeared once. The V and J genes are TRBV3-1 and TRBJ2-7; 7 positions match TRBD1. Germline assignment: CDR1 LGHDT and CDR2 YNNKEL (reference sequence). V was pared by 5 bases and J by 0 bases, with 7 bases of the junction left unmatched. The CDR3 spans 15 residues. In DNA form, the CDR3 reads TGTGCCAGCAGCTCCCGACAGGGTAACTCCTACGAGCAGTACTTC. Translation gives CASSSRQGNSYEQYF.

The rearrangement links TRBV7-2 to TRBJ2-1; 14 positions match TRBD2. The CDR3 has 16 amino acids. Unmatched junction bases numbered 6, after V lost 2 bases and J lost 9 bases. In germline, CDR1 is SGHTA, CDR2 FQGNSA. The CDR3 region is CASSLQRLAGGLEQFF. DNA for the CDR3: TGTGCCAGCAGCTTACAGAGACTAGCGGGAGGGCTTGAGCAGTTCTTC.